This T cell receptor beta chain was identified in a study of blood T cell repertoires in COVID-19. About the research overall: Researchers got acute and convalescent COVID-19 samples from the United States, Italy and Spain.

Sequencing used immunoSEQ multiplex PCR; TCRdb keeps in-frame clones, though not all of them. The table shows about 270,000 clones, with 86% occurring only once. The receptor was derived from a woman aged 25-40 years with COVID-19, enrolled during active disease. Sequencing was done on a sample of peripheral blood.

CDR3 nucleotides: TGTGCCAGCAGGCCTATGGCAAATTTGGGCGGGGGGGCAGATACGCAGTATTTT. Amino acids: CASRPMANLGGGADTQYF. The chain couples TRBV27 to TRBJ2-3, with 9 bases aligning to TRBD2. This CDR3 is built from 18 residues. The germline V gene encodes CDR1 MNHEY and CDR2 SMNVEV (reference sequence). V was clipped by 6 bases and J by 4 bases; unmatched bases: 17.